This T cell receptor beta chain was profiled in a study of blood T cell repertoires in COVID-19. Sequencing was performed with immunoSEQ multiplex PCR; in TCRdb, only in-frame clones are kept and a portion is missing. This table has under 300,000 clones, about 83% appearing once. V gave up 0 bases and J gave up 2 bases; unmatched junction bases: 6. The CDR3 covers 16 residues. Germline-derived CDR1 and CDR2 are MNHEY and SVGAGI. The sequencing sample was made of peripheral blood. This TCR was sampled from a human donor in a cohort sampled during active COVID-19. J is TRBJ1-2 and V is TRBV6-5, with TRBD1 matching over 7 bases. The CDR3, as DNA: TGTGCCAGCAGTTACTCACAGGGGCCTTTAAACTATGGCTACACCTTC. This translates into CASSYSQGPLNYGYTF.